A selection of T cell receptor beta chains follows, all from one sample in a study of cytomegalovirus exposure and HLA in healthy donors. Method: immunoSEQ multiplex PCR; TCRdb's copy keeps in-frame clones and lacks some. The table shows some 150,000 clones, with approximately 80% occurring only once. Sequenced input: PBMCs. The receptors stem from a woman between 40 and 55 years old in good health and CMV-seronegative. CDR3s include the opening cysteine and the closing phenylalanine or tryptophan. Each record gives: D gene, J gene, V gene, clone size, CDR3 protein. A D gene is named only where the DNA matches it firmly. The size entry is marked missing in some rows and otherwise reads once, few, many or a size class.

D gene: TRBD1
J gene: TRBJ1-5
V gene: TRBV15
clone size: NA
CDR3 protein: CATSRSGQSNQPQHF

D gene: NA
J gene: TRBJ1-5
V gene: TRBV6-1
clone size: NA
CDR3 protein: CASWESNQPQHF

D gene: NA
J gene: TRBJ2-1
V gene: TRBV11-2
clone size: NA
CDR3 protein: CASSRTSSSYNEQFF

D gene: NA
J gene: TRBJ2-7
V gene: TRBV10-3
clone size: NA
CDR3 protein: CAIGVTGEREQYF

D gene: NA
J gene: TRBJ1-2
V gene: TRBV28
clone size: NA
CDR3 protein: CASSLREGYGYTF

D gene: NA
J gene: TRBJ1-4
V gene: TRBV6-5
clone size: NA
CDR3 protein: CASSYRGRGETPLFF

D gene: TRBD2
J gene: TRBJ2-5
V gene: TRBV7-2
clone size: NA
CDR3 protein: CASSLAGRLAGVLSQETQYF

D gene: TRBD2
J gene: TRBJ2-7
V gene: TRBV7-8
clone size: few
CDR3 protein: CASSLDVGLAGVGYEQYF

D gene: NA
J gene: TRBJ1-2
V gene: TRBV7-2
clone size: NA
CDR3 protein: CASSLNRNYGYTF

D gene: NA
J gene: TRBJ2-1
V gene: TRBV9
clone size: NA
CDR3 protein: CASSVGPNNEQFF

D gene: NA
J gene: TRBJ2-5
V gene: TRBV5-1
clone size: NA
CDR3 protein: CASSLGGWETQYF

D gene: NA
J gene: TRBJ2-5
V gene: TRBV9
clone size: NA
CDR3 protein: CASSGYGTGETQYF

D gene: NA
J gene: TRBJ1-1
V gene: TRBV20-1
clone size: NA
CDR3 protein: CSARSVPGAFF

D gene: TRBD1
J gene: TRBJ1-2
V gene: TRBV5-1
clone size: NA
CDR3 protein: CASSLGQGDGYTF

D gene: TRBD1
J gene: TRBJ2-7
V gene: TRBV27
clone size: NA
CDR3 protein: CASSHGTGIYEQYF

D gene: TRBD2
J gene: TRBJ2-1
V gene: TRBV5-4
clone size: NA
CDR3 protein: CASSGGLAEYNEQFF

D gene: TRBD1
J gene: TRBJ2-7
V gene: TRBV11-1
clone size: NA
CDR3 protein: CASSTRTGTSYEQYF

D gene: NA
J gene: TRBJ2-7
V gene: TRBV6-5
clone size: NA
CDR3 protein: CASSPPQGAPDF

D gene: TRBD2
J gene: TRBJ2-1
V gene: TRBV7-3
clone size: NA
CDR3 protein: CASSLGGLAGSDEQFF

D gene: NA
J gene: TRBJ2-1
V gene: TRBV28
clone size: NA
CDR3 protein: CASAGTIINEQFF

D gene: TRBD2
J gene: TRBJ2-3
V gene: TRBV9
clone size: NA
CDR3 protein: CASSGRTSGRAGTQYF

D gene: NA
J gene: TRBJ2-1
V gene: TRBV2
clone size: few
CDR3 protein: CASSGGLTYNEQFF